This T cell receptor (beta chain) was observed in a study of human versus mouse CDR3 diversity and MHC coevolution. Overall study findings and caveats: Clonal inequality was lowest in most of the three human donors. Mice had fewer CDR3 deletions and insertions than humans on average. In humans, T-cell selection involved 5 or 6 MHC II alleles.

After removal of 0 bases from V and 5 bases from J, the junction contained 7 bases not matched to a gene. The CDR3 runs 15 residues. Germline values: CDR1 LGHNT, CDR2 FRNRAP. TCRdb's copy holds only in-frame clones and misses some; the assay was immunoSEQ multiplex PCR. Of 80,000 or so clones listed, around 95% are singletons. Concerning this clone: Antigen specificity is unknown.

V usage is TRBV12-5 and J usage is TRBJ2-7; 7 bases are shared with TRBD2. This receptor was identified in a person aged 30 to 69 in good health. Source material: naive CD4+ T cells from blood. Indicated subset: CD45RO-negative CD62L-positive naive CD4 T cells. In nucleotides, the CDR3 is TGTGCTAGTGGTTTGGTAACGGGGAGGGTCCACGAGCAGTACTTC. Amino acids: CASGLVTGRVHEQYF.